This T cell receptor (beta chain) was sequenced in a study of T cell responses to AZD1222 COVID-19 vaccine. Overall study context: Both about-4-week and about-12-week second-dose recipients were combined. Whole-study results and caveats: Spike as a whole was targeted by vaccine-associated CD4 TCRs, dominant at 160-218 and 743-854. Vaccination with two AZD1222 doses was followed by a rise in Spike-specific TCR breadth and depth.

Repertoires were generated with immunoSEQ multiplex PCR, while TCRdb's copy carries only in-frame clones and drops some. The repertoire holds about 76,000 clones, with 70% to 90% as singletons. Points on this clone: The antigen is unknown.

The V and J ends lost 0 bases and 4 bases respectively, with 6 bases between them. Germline V lookup: CDR1 SGHAT, CDR2 FQNNGV. The CDR3 covers 13 residues. The V gene is TRBV11-2, the J gene TRBJ1-1, with a weak D call TRBD1 (5 bases). This sequence was found in an adult in good health. The material sequenced was peripheral blood, taken on day 0 of AZD1222 vaccination. In nucleotides, the CDR3 is TGTGCCAGCAGCTTAGAGGGGGGCACTGAAGCTTTCTTT. It translates to CASSLEGGTEAFF.